The clone carrying this TCR beta chain was seen once. Method: immunoSEQ multiplex PCR; TCRdb's copy keeps in-frame clones and lacks some. The sample records about 100,000 clones, about 90% being singletons. The CDR3 extends over 15 amino acids. V was clipped by 3 bases and J by 4 bases, with 15 bases between them. Germline CDR1 reads ENHRY; CDR2 reads SYGVKD. The sample is drawn from a study of identifying expanded T cells in peripheral blood. This chain uses TRBV10-3 with TRBJ1-2, with D maybe TRBD1 (5 bases). The sample consisted of blood. The TCR originated in a person aged 18-70 years in good health. CDR3 loop: CAISDPGTPFYGYTF. The CDR3 DNA reads TGTGCCATCAGTGACCCCGGGACTCCGTTCTATGGCTACACCTTC.